One T cell receptor (beta chain) is described in this entry. Its cognate antigen has yet to be identified. There are no base qualities to consult, and no much larger clone falls within one base. The data originate from a study of ipilimumab plus nivolumab after autologous stem cell transplantation (dated by TCRdb to about 2021). About the investigation overall: The median number of doses that trial patients received was 5 for ipilimumab and under ten for nivolumab. Primary refractory and relapsed disease were included in the DLBCL cohort, with 18-month progression-free survival of around 88% and 27%, respectively. The trial enrolled patients with high-risk diffuse large B cell lymphoma, mature T cell lymphoma, or multiple myeloma undergoing autologous transplant. Thirty-five patients made up the trial's intent-to-treat population. What the work shows at the level of the full study, not this receptor alone: Combined checkpoint inhibition appeared tolerable as post-transplant consolidation, according to the authors' conclusion. The authors stated that profiles of the T cell receptor repertoire, regulatory T cell phenotype and gut microbiota provided a biologic rationale for studying this approach further.

The library was built by means of the immunoSEQ multiplex PCR assay. TCRdb stores this immuneACCESS table with in-frame sequences only. Part of the clones is absent; in the studies checked, under half of the shortfall reflects unresolved V genes, and no reason is known for the rest. This sample gives around 20,000 clones in total; 77% of them show up just once. The ten largest make up 20% to 25% of the sample. Starting 14 to 28 days after the autologous transplant, patients began checkpoint therapy, which included ipilimumab at 1 mg/kg intravenously on day 1 of selected weeks. Patients received nivolumab at 3 mg/kg intravenously on day 1 of weeks 1, 4, 7, 10, and every two weeks through week 26. This Phase Ib clinical trial tested ipilimumab plus nivolumab, a combined checkpoint inhibition, as consolidation after autologous stem cell transplantation. The CDR3 spans 11 residues, from the cysteine through the phenylalanine. Only the CDR3 part of the read is kept: 33 bases, read in frame from the first base. V lost 11 bases and J lost 6 bases; the stretch between them is 14 bases long. CDR1 and CDR2, looked up from the germline V gene, are MNHEY and SVGAGI.

Sequences were derived from PBMCs, sampled in a trial of ipilimumab plus nivolumab as post-transplant consolidation. The TCR originated in a male donor with diffuse large B-cell lymphoma. The V gene is TRBV6-5 and the J gene is TRBJ2-7; a weak D assignment points to TRBD2 (6 bases agree). CDR3 loop: CAVNGGLEQYF. The nucleotide sequence reads as follows: TGTGCCGTAAACGGAGGGCTCGAGCAGTACTTC.